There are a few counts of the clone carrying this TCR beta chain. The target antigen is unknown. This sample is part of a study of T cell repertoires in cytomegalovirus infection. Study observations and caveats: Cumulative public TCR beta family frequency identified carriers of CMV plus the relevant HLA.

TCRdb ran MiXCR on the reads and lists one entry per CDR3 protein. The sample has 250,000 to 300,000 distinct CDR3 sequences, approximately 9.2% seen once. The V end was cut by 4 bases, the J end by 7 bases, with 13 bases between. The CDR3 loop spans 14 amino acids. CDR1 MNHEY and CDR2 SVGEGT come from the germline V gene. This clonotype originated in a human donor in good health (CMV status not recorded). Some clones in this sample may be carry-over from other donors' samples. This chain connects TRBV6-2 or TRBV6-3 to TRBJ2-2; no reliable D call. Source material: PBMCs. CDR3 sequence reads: CASSFLERSGELFF. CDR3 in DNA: TGTGCCAGCAGTTTCTTGGAGCGCAGCGGGGAGCTGTTTTTT.